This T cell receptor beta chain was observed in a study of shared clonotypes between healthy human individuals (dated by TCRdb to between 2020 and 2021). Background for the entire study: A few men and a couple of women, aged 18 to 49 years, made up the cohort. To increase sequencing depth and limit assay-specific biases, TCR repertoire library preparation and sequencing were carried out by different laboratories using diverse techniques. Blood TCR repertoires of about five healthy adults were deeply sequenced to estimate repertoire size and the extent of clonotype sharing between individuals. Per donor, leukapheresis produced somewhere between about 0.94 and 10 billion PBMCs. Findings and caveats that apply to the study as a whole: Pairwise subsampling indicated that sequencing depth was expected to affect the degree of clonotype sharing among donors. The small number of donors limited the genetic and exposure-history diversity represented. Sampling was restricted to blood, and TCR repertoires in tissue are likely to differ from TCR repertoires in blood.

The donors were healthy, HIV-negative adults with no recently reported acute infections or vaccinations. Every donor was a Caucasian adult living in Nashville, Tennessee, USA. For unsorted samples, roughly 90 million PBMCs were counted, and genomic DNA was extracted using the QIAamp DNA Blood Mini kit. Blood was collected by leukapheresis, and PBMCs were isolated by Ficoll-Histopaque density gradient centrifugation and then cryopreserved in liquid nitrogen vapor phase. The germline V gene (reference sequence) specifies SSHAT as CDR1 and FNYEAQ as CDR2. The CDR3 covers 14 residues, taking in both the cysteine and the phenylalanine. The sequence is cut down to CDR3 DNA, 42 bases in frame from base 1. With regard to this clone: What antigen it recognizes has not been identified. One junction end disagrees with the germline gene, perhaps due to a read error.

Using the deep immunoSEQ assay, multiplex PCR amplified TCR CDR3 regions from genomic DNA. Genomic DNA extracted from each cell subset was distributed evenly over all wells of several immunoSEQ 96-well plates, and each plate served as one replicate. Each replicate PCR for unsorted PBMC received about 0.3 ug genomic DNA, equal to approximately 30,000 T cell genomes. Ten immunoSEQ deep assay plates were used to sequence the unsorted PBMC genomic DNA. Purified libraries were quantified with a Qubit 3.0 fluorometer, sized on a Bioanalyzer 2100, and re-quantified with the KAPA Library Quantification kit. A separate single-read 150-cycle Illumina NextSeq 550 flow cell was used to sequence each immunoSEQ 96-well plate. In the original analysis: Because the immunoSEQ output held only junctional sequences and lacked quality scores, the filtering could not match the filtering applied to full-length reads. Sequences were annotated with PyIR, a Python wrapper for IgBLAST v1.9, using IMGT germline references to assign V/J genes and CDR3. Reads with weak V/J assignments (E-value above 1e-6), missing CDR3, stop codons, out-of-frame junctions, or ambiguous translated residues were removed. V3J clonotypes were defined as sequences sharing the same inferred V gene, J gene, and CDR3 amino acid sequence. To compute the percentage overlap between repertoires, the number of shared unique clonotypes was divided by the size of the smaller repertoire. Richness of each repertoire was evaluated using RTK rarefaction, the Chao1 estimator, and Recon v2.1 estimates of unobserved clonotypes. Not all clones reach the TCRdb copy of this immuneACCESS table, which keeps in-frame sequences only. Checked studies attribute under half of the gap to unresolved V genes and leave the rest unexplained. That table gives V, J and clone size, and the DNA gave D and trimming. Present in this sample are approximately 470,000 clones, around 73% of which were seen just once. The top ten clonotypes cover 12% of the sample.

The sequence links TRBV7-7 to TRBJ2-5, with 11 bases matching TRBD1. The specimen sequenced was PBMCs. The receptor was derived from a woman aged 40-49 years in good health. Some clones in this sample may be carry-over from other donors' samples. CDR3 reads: CASSGTGGEETQYF. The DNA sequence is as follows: TGTGCTAGCAGCGGGACAGGGGGTGAAGAGACCCAGTACTTC.